This T cell receptor (beta chain) is drawn from a study of shared clonotypes between healthy human individuals. Regarding the study as a whole: It was the few donors that limited the genetic and exposure-history diversity represented. Sampling used blood alone; tissue repertoires probably differ.

V lost 3 bases and J 3 bases, leaving 18 bases between the germline ends. The CDR3 contains 16 residues. The germline CDR1 and CDR2 sequences are MGHDK and SYGVNS. Note on this clone: Antigen: not known.

Produced via immunoSEQ multiplex PCR; TCRdb's table is partial and in-frame only. This table has roughly 810,000 clones, 90% to 98% appearing once. Terminally differentiated effector memory CD45RA+ cells were left out of the naive CD8 fraction, which was CD45RO-negative and positively selected for CCR7. The sequence was obtained from a young man in good health. The chain joins TRBV25-1 to TRBJ2-7, with D perhaps matching TRBD1 or TRBD2 (5 bases each). What was sequenced was naive CD8+ T cells sorted from blood. CDR3 loop: CASSDPGDPGDYEQYF. CDR3 nucleotides: TGTGCCAGCAGTGACCCCGGGGACCCGGGTGACTACGAGCAGTACTTC.